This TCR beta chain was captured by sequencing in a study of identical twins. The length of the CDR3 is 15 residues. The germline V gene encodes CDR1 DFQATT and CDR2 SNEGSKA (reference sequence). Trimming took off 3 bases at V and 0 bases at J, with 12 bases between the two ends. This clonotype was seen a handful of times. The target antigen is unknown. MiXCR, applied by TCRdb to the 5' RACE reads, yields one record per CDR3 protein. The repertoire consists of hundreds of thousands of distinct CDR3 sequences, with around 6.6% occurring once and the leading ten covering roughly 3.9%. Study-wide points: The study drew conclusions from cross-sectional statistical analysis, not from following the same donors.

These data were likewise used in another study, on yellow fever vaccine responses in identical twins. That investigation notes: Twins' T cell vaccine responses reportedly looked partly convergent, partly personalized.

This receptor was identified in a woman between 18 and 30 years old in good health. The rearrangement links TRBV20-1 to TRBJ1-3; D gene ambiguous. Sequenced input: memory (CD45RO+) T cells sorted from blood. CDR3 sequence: CSARSGRHSGNTIYF. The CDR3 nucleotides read TGCAGTGCTAGGTCGGGAAGACACTCTGGAAACACCATATATTTT.